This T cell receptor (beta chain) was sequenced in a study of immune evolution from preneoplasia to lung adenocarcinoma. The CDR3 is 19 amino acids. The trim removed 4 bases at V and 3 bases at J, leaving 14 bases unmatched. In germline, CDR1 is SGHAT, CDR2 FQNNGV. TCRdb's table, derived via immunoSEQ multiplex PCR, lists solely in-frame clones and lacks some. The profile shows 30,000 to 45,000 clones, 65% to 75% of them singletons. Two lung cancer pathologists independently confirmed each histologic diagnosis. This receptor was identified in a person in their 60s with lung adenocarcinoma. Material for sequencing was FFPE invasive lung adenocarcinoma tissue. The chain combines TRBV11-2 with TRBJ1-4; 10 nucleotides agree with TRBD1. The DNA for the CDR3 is TGTGCCAGCAGCTACGTAGGACAGGGGGAGGAGTTGGCTAATGAAAAACTGTTTTTT. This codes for CASSYVGQGEELANEKLFF.